The next 20 T cell receptor beta chains were all read from a single sample in a study of regulatory T cells in long-lasting Graves disease. Regarding time point: persistent/refractory GD, antithyroid drugs over 5 years with positive TRAb. RNA from PBMCs was the source of the TCR library. In building TCR beta libraries, iRepertoire HTBI primers were used together with Arm-PCR of CDR3 regions. TCRdb used MiXCR to reprocess the multiplex PCR reads, holding one entry per CDR3 protein. Of under 350,000 distinct CDR3 sequences in the sample, 20% to 25% are singletons; the top ten hold roughly 50%. This specimen consisted of peripheral blood mononuclear cells (PBMCs), obtained when the disease was refractory, from a patient treated with antithyroid drugs. The receptors were sampled from a female donor with Graves disease.

About this clonotype itself: The CDR3 carries no conserved terminal phenylalanine or tryptophan, so it likely arises from a read error. This chain connects TRBV30 to TRBJ2-7, with a tentative D call TRBD1 (5 bases). Deletions cut 2 bases from V and 5 bases from J, with 16 bases between. CDR3 length: 14 residues. From germline, CDR1 is GTSNPN and CDR2 SVGIG (reference sequence). DNA of the CDR3: TGTGCCTGGAGTAGGGGTTTCTCCCACAACGAGCAGTACCTC. It specifies CAWSRGFSHNEQYL.

The chain combines TRBV19 with TRBJ1-4; no clear D gene. The V gene lost 3 bases and the J gene lost 7 bases, with 12 bases spanning the gap. The CDR3 totals 14 residues. Per germline, CDR1 LNHDA and CDR2 SQIVND (reference sequence). The CDR3: CASSIPSTPEKLFF. DNA of the CDR3: TGTGCCAGTAGTATCCCGTCGACCCCTGAAAAACTGTTTTTT.

The J gene is TRBJ1-1, the V gene TRBV6-9; D perhaps matches TRBD1 (5 bases). V was pared by 3 bases and J by 7 bases, with 15 bases between. The CDR3 totals 14 residues. The germline V gene encodes CDR1 MNHGY and CDR2 SVAAGI. Here the CDR3 reads CASSYLQGGYEAFF. Here the CDR3 DNA reads TGTGCCAGCAGTTACCTCCAGGGAGGCTATGAAGCTTTCTTT.

The V call is TRBV20-1, the J call TRBJ2-7, with TRBD2 matching over 7 bases. CDR3 length: 17 residues. Germline CDR1 reads DFQATT; CDR2 reads SNEGSKA (reference sequence). The V gene end was trimmed by 0 bases and the J gene end by 5 bases; junction bases not matched to a gene: 16. CDR3 bases: TGCAGTGCTAGAGATGGGCGGGAGAGGGTGTTCCAGCACGAGCAGTACTTC. It yields the protein CSARDGRERVFQHEQYF.

The chain carries TRBV7-8 and TRBJ1-1, with D possibly TRBD1 on 6 matching bases. CDR3 length: 14 residues. Germline CDR1 reads SGHVS; CDR2 reads FQNEAQ. Trimming left V 5 bases short and J 4 bases short, with 14 bases between. The CDR3 sequence is CASSPRGESTEAFF. As DNA, the CDR3 is TGTGCCAGCAGCCCAAGGGGGGAGAGCACTGAAGCTTTCTTT. Full variable domain (rest looked up from reference TRBV7-8 and TRBJ1-1): GAGVSQSPRYKVAKRGQDVALRCDPISGHVSLFWYQQALGQGPEFLTYFQNEAQLDKSGLPSDRFFAERPEGSVSTLKIQRTQQEDSAVYLCASSPRGESTEAFFGQGTRLTVV.

This clonotype has only a few counts. This chain links TRBV6-1 with TRBJ1-2; no clear D gene. The CDR3 is 15 amino acids. From germline, CDR1 is MNHNS and CDR2 SASEGT. V was clipped by 3 bases and J by 6 bases, with 17 bases between them. In DNA form, the CDR3 reads TGTGCCAGCAGTGATAGTGGTAAAACCGCCGATGGCTACACCTTC. Translated, it gives CASSDSGKTADGYTF.

This clonotype was detected a few times. The V gene is TRBV20-1, the J gene TRBJ2-7; possibly TRBD1 or TRBD2 for D (5 bases each). Trimming stripped 6 bases from V and 5 bases from J, with 14 bases between. Germline loops: CDR1 DFQATT, CDR2 SNEGSKA (reference sequence). The CDR3 is 12 amino acids. Here the CDR3 reads CSARLAGHEQYF. CDR3 coding DNA: TGCAGTGCCCGGCTAGCAGGGCACGAGCAGTACTTC.

This clonotype has just a few counts. The V gene is TRBV6-5, the J gene TRBJ2-1, with 8 nucleotides matching TRBD1. Germline V gene data show CDR1 as MNHEY and CDR2 as SVGAGI. The CDR3 covers 13 residues. V shed 2 bases, J shed 6 bases, and the junction held 0 bases outside the gene matches. CDR3 region: CASSYGQGNEQFF. The CDR3 DNA sequence: TGTGCCAGCAGTTACGGACAGGGCAATGAGCAGTTCTTC.

The count of this clonotype is one. The rearrangement joins TRBV20-1 to TRBJ2-7; possible D gene TRBD2, 6 bases. CDR1 and CDR2 from the germline V gene are DFQATT and SNEGSKA (reference sequence). V lost 2 bases and J 4 bases, leaving 21 bases between the germline ends. CDR3 length: 16 amino acids. CDR3 in DNA: TGCAGTGCTAGACCCCCTCGAGCTAACGGGGGTTACGAGCAGTACTTC. Its protein is CSARPPRANGGYEQYF.

The V gene is TRBV29-1, the J gene TRBJ2-2; maybe TRBD1 (5 bases). Trimming cost V 7 bases and J 1 base, with 13 bases left between them. Germline V CDR1 and CDR2: SQVTM, ANQGSEA. The CDR3 runs 14 residues. The CDR3 region has the DNA TGCAGCGCCCAACGCACAGGGAACACCGGGGAGCTGTTTTTT. Its translation is CSAQRTGNTGELFF.

The V call is TRBV10-1, the J call TRBJ2-5, with TRBD2 identical over 7 bases. The CDR3 totals 15 residues. Trimming removed 2 bases from V and 0 bases from J; junction bases left unmatched: 3. Per germline, CDR1 WNHNN and CDR2 SYGVQD (reference sequence). This CDR3 reads CASSEARGNQETQYF. The CDR3 bases are TGCGCCAGCAGTGAGGCGCGGGGGAACCAAGAGACCCAGTACTTC.

The chain uses TRBV14 and TRBJ1-4, with D possibly being TRBD1 (5 bases). The germline CDR1 and CDR2 sequences are SGHDN and FVKESK. V lost 0 bases and J 7 bases, leaving 15 bases between the germline ends. This CDR3 is 16 amino acids long. The CDR3 DNA follows: TGTGCCAGCAGCCAAGAGAGCAGGGTCGATCCTGAAAAACTGTTTTTT. Encoded protein: CASSQESRVDPEKLFF.

This clonotype occurred a few times. The chain recombines TRBV5-6 with TRBJ1-1, with 9 bases that match TRBD1. The CDR3 loop spans 14 amino acids. Germline loops: CDR1 SGHDT, CDR2 YYEEEE. The V and J ends lost 0 bases and 12 bases, in that order; junction bases with no gene match: 9. Here the CDR3 DNA reads TGTGCCAGCAGCTTGGACAGGGGGCCCGGGGGAACTTTCTTT. It encodes CASSLDRGPGGTFF.

At least ten counts were recorded for this clonotype. This chain links TRBV6-1 with TRBJ2-7; 9 bases agree with TRBD2. Losses at the gene ends were 5 bases for V and 3 bases for J; bases not matched to a gene: 8. Germline-derived CDR1 and CDR2 are MNHNS and SASEGT. CDR3 size: 15 residues. The CDR3 loop reads CASSPRTSVDYEQYF. CDR3 coding DNA: TGTGCCAGCAGTCCTAGGACTAGCGTAGACTACGAGCAGTACTTC.

This clonotype has a handful of counts. The rearrangement joins TRBV20-1 to TRBJ2-7, with D maybe TRBD2 (5 bases). Germline V gene lookup returns CDR1 DFQATT and CDR2 SNEGSKA (reference sequence). Between the trimmed V and J ends, which lost 0 bases and 4 bases, there was a span of 13 bases. The CDR3 consists of 14 residues. Here the CDR3 DNA reads TGCAGTGCTAGAGATGAGAACGGACTTTACGAGCAGTACTTC. Its translation: CSARDENGLYEQYF.

This clonotype showed up many times. The V gene is TRBV2, the J gene TRBJ2-2; D assignment may be TRBD1 or TRBD2 (5 bases each). Trimming left V 6 bases short and J 6 bases short, with 14 bases between. This CDR3 has 14 amino acids. Germline CDR1 SNHLY, CDR2 FYNNEI. The DNA for the CDR3 is TGTGCCAGCAGCAGGGACGTGGCCGCCGGGGAGCTGTTTTTT. This codes for CASSRDVAAGELFF.

This clonotype was recorded only once. V gene TRBV4-1 combines with J gene TRBJ1-6; weak D call: TRBD1 (5 bases). V lost 1 base, J lost 10 bases, and 17 bases lay in between. CDR1 MGHRA and CDR2 YSYEKL come from the germline V gene. This CDR3 is built from 16 residues. The CDR3 sequence: CASSQGGIQDRSPLHF. The DNA of the CDR3 is TGCGCCAGCAGCCAAGGTGGGATACAGGATCGGTCACCCCTCCACTTT.

This clonotype has at least ten counts. The V and J genes are TRBV20-1 and TRBJ2-5; the D gene is possibly TRBD1 (6 bases). The CDR3 is 14 residues long. Germline CDR1 and CDR2: DFQATT and SNEGSKA (reference sequence). V was trimmed by 5 bases and J by 5 bases, leaving 18 bases between them. The CDR3, as DNA: TGCAGTGCTTATACAGGGTCGGGTATGGAGACCCAGTACTTC. Translated, it gives CSAYTGSGMETQYF.

The table lists this clonotype with a few counts. This chain connects TRBV7-9 to TRBJ2-5, with a possible D match to TRBD2 (5 bases). V lost 5 bases, J lost 4 bases, and 14 bases lay in between. CDR3 length equals 14 residues. Germline V lookup: CDR1 SEHNR, CDR2 FQNEAQ (reference sequence). The CDR3, as DNA: TGTGCCAGCAGCCCAAGGACGGAGGTAGAGACCCAGTACTTC. It encodes CASSPRTEVETQYF. Using reference TRBV7-9 and TRBJ2-5 for the parts outside the CDR3, the full variable domain is DTGVSQNPRHKITKRGQNVTFRCDPISEHNRLYWYRQTLGQGPEFLTYFQNEAQLEKSRLLSDRFSAERPKGSFSTLEIQRTEQGDSAMYLCASSPRTEVETQYFGPGTRLLVL.

The CDR3 spells CASSFGPVETKNIQYF. The DNA for the CDR3 is TGCGCCAGCAGCTTTGGACCGGTGGAGACCAAAAACATTCAGTACTTC. The V call is TRBV5-1, the J call TRBJ2-4; D call uncertain. The CDR3 spans 16 residues. The germline V gene encodes CDR1 SGHRS and CDR2 YFSETQ. Trimming shortened V by 2 bases and J by 2 bases, and 14 bases separated the two germline ends.